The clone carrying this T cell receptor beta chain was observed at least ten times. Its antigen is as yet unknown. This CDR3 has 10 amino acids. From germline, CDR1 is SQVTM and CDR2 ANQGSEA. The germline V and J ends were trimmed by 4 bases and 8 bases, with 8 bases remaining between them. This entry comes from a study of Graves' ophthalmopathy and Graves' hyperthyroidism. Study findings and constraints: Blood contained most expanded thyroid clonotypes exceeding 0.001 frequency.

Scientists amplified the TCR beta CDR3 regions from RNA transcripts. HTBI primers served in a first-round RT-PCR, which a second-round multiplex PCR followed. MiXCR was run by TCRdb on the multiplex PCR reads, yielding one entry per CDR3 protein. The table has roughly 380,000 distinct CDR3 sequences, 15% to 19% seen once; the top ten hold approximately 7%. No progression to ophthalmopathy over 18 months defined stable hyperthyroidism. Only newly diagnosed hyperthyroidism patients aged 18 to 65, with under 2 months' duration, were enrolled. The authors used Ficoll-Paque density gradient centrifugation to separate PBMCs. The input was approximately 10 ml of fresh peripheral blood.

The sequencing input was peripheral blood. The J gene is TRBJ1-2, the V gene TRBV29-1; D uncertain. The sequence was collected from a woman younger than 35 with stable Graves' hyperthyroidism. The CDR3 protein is CSVGPEGYTF. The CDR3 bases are TGCAGCGTTGGACCGGAGGGCTACACCTTC. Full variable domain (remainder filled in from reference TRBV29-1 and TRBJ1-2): SAVISQKPSRDICQRGTSLTIQCQVDSQVTMMFWYRQQPGQSLTLIATANQGSEATYESGFVIDKFPISRPNLTFSTLTVSNMSPEDSSIYLCSVGPEGYTFGSGTRLTVV.